This T cell receptor (beta chain) was documented in a study of T cells in Graves' hyperthyroidism and ophthalmopathy. Findings and caveats of the study: Onset of ophthalmopathy came a median around 6.5 months after the model predicted it.

This clonotype was detected many times. Its antigen is still unknown. Subjects with ophthalmopathy showed a Clinical Activity Score no lower than 3, a NOSPECS grade no lower than 4, and a duration shorter than 3 months. Amplification yielded TCR beta CDR3 regions, with RNA transcripts as the source. In the first-round RT-PCR of the TCR CDR3, the HTBI primer set was used. TCRdb recomputed calls from the multiplex PCR reads with MiXCR, one row per CDR3 protein. The table lists a few hundred thousand distinct CDR3 sequences, about 16% of them singletons. CDR3 length: 14 residues. Germline V gene sequence: CDR1 MDHEN, CDR2 SYDVKM. Unmatched junction bases numbered 8, after V lost 8 bases and J lost 4 bases.

This receptor was taken from a woman aged 25 to 39 with Graves' ophthalmopathy. Sequenced: blood. The chain uses TRBV28 and TRBJ2-7; 10 bases are shared with TRBD2. CDR3 region: CASGTSALTYEQYF. The DNA of the CDR3 is TGTGCCAGCGGGACTAGCGCCCTGACATACGAGCAGTACTTC.